These T cell receptor beta chains were read from a single sample in a study of cytomegalovirus exposure and HLA in healthy donors. The repertoire was sequenced with immunoSEQ multiplex PCR; TCRdb's copy has only in-frame clones and lacks some. The profile shows 150,000 to 200,000 clones, around three quarters of them singletons. The sample was PBMCs. These TCRs come from a man aged 35-49 years in good health and CMV-seronegative. Both conserved end residues are part of each CDR3. The order of the fields is clone size, J gene, V gene, D gene, CDR3 protein, CDR3 DNA. A D gene is named only where the DNA matches it firmly. Size tells how often a clone was seen (once, few, many) or the class of an expanded clone, and some rows leave it out.

-,TRBJ2-7,TRBV27,TRBD1,CASSLGQGLSYEQYF,TGTGCCAGCAGCCTCGGACAGGGACTCTCCTACGAGCAGTACTTC
-,TRBJ1-2,TRBV27,-,CASSFREDGYGYTF,TGTGCCAGCAGTTTTAGGGAGGACGGCTATGGCTACACCTTC
-,TRBJ1-1,TRBV10-3,TRBD1,CAISADGAGGNTEAFF,TGTGCCATCAGTGCCGACGGGGCAGGGGGGAACACTGAAGCTTTCTTT
-,TRBJ1-5,TRBV27,-,CASSLGGSPQPQHF,TGTGCCAGCAGTTTAGGAGGGAGCCCTCAGCCCCAGCATTTT
-,TRBJ2-7,TRBV30,TRBD2,CAWSGLAGSSYEQYF,TGTGCCTGGAGCGGTTTAGCGGGAAGCTCCTACGAGCAGTACTTC
-,TRBJ2-5,TRBV7-2,-,CASSLAPLRAGRQETQYF,TGTGCCAGCAGCTTAGCCCCACTTAGGGCGGGTAGGCAAGAGACCCAGTACTTC
-,TRBJ2-1,TRBV7-2,TRBD2,CASSLGGSGSFNEQFF,TGTGCCAGCAGCTTAGGGGGTAGCGGGAGTTTTAATGAGCAGTTCTTC
-,TRBJ2-2,TRBV5-1,TRBD1,CASETGASAGELFF,TGCGCCAGCGAGACAGGGGCCAGCGCCGGGGAGCTGTTTTTT
once,TRBJ2-2,TRBV5-1,TRBD1,CASSLDRGLTGELFF,TGCGCCAGCAGCTTGGACAGGGGGCTTACCGGGGAGCTGTTTTTT
-,TRBJ2-1,TRBV28,TRBD2,CASSFHSRGENNEQFF,TGTGCCAGCAGTTTTCATTCGCGGGGGGAAAACAATGAGCAGTTCTTC
-,TRBJ2-2,TRBV6-5,-,CASRPIFGELFF,TGTGCCAGCAGACCTATTTTCGGGGAGCTGTTTTTT
-,TRBJ1-1,TRBV7-3,-,CASSSNRAAEAFF,TGTGCCAGCAGCTCGAACAGGGCCGCCGAAGCTTTCTTT
-,TRBJ1-5,TRBV5-8,-,CASSLGRNQPQHF,TGTGCCAGCAGCTTGGGCAGGAATCAGCCCCAGCATTTT
-,TRBJ2-3,TRBV5-1,TRBD1,CASSYRGQGTDTQYF,TGCGCCAGCAGCTACAGGGGGCAAGGCACAGATACGCAGTATTTT
-,TRBJ1-4,TRBV9,-,CASSAGVSFNEKLFF,TGTGCCAGCAGCGCGGGTGTCAGTTTTAATGAAAAACTGTTTTTT
-,TRBJ1-5,TRBV4-1,-,CASHQVGSNQPQHF,TGCGCCAGCCACCAGGTGGGCAGCAATCAGCCCCAGCATTTT
-,TRBJ2-4,TRBV27,-,CASSLLGAGSIQYF,TGTGCCAGCAGTTTACTAGGAGCCGGGAGCATTCAGTACTTC
once,TRBJ1-1,TRBV5-1,-,CASSLGEGYTEAFF,TGCGCCAGCAGCTTGGGTGAGGGCTACACTGAAGCTTTCTTT
-,TRBJ1-3,TRBV7-9,TRBD1,CASSSSGQGEATIYF,TGTGCCAGCAGCTCCTCGGGACAGGGGGAAGCCACCATATATTTT
-,TRBJ1-2,TRBV27,TRBD1,CASSSPGQWYGYTF,TGTGCCAGCAGTTCCCCGGGACAGTGGTATGGCTACACCTTC
once,TRBJ1-6,TRBV28,-,CASSLVLNSPLHF,TGTGCCAGCAGTTTAGTCCTTAATTCACCCCTCCACTTT
-,TRBJ2-2,TRBV5-8,-,CASSLVKGAGANTGELFF,TGTGCCAGCAGCTTGGTGAAGGGAGCTGGCGCGAACACCGGGGAGCTGTTTTTT
few,TRBJ2-6,TRBV19,-,CASSLSGERANVLTF,TGTGCCAGTAGTTTATCCGGGGAGCGGGCCAACGTCCTGACTTTC
once,TRBJ2-5,TRBV7-3,-,CASSLGPQETQYF,TGTGCCAGCAGCTTGGGCCCTCAAGAGACCCAGTACTTC
once,TRBJ2-1,TRBV4-1,-,CASSHLGHKENEQFF,TGCGCCAGCAGCCATCTGGGACACAAGGAAAATGAGCAGTTCTTC
-,TRBJ1-1,TRBV4-1,-,CASSHGRDMNTEAFF,TGCGCCAGCAGCCACGGCAGGGACATGAACACTGAAGCTTTCTTT
-,TRBJ1-5,TRBV6-1,-,CASKRQEAQPQHF,TGTGCCAGTAAGAGACAGGAAGCTCAGCCCCAGCATTTT
-,TRBJ2-7,TRBV5-4,TRBD2,CASSRGTSGSPYEQYF,TGTGCCAGCAGCAGGGGGACTAGCGGGAGTCCCTACGAGCAGTACTTC